These T cell receptor beta chains were read from a single sample in a study of blood T cell repertoires in COVID-19. Data came from immunoSEQ multiplex PCR; TCRdb stores just in-frame clones and leaves some out. The table has about 55,000 clones, roughly 90% seen once. Sequences were obtained from peripheral blood. The receptor source for this set is a man of 80 years or more with acute or convalescent COVID-19. The CDR3 runs from the conserved cysteine through the conserved F or W. The D gene is left open where the match is weak. Where a row states a size, it is once, few, many or the class of an expanded clone; other rows omit it.

CASTSGARDTDTQYF,TGTGCCAGCACCTCAGGGGCCAGGGACACAGATACGCAGTATTTT,TRBV9,.,15,TRBJ2-3,.
CASSFLAGGGYNEQFF,TGTGCCAGCAGCTTTCTAGCGGGGGGAGGTTACAATGAGCAGTTCTTC,TRBV3-1/TRBV3-2,TRBD2,16,TRBJ2-1,.
CASRAGTGFQETQYF,TGTGCCAGCAGGGCCGGGACAGGGTTTCAAGAGACCCAGTACTTC,TRBV5-4,TRBD1,15,TRBJ2-5,.
CAWSAQGGTEAFF,TGTGCCTGGAGTGCTCAGGGGGGCACTGAAGCTTTCTTT,TRBV30,TRBD1,13,TRBJ1-1,.
CASSPTGLYNSPLHF,TGTGCCAGCAGCCCTACAGGGCTCTATAATTCACCCCTCCACTTT,TRBV3-1/TRBV3-2,.,15,TRBJ1-6,.
CASSQDFGGPQGGEETQYF,TGCGCCAGCAGCCAAGATTTCGGGGGACCTCAAGGGGGCGAAGAGACCCAGTACTTC,TRBV4-1,.,19,TRBJ2-5,.
CASSRQDRNEKLFF,TGCGCCAGCAGTCGACAGGACAGAAATGAAAAACTGTTTTTT,TRBV4-1,.,14,TRBJ1-4,.
CASSAGSSLSGNTIYF,TGTGCCAGCAGTGCAGGCAGTTCCCTTTCTGGAAACACCATATATTTT,TRBV28,.,16,TRBJ1-3,once
CASSLGGRETQYF,TGTGCCAGCAGCTTAGGCGGGAGGGAGACCCAGTACTTC,TRBV5-4,TRBD2,13,TRBJ2-5,.
CASSTNPPGHSYTQYF,TGTGCCAGTAGTACGAATCCACCGGGACATTCTTATACGCAGTATTTT,TRBV19,.,16,TRBJ2-3,.
CASSRGTGGRETQYF,TGTGCCAGCAGCCGCGGGACAGGGGGACGAGAGACCCAGTACTTC,TRBV14,TRBD1,15,TRBJ2-5,.
CASSDRRELLSSGANVLTF,TGTGCCAGCAGTGATAGGAGGGAACTCCTTTCCTCTGGGGCCAACGTCCTGACTTTC,TRBV6-1,.,19,TRBJ2-6,once
CASSSLAGTDTQYF,TGTGCCAGCAGCTCCCTAGCGGGCACAGATACGCAGTATTTT,TRBV7-2,TRBD2,14,TRBJ2-3,.
CAWSVQNQETQYF,TGTGCCTGGAGTGTACAGAACCAAGAGACCCAGTACTTC,TRBV30,.,13,TRBJ2-5,.
CASSPPLVSEAFF,TGTGCCAGCAGCCCCCCTTTAGTCTCTGAAGCTTTCTTT,TRBV6-5,.,13,TRBJ1-1,.
CASSSLAGGPMGNEQFF,TGCGCCAGCAGCTCCCTAGCGGGGGGGCCTATGGGTAATGAGCAGTTCTTC,TRBV5-1,TRBD2,17,TRBJ2-1,.
CASSLAQSNTEAFF,TGCGCCAGCAGCTTGGCCCAATCGAACACTGAAGCTTTCTTT,TRBV5-1,.,14,TRBJ1-1,.
CASSLRSDRLAKNIQYF,TGTGCCAGCAGCTTACGCTCCGACAGGCTAGCCAAAAACATTCAGTACTTC,TRBV13,.,17,TRBJ2-4,few
CASSSPEGYTF,TGTGCCAGCAGTAGTCCGGAGGGCTACACCTTC,TRBV6-6,.,11,TRBJ1-2,medium-sized
CASSKTSGAVVTGELFF,TGTGCCAGCAGCAAGACTAGCGGGGCCGTTGTCACCGGGGAGCTGTTTTTT,TRBV5-4,TRBD2,17,TRBJ2-2,.
CSGGSQSEQFF,TGCAGCGGCGGGTCCCAGAGTGAGCAGTTCTTC,TRBV20-1,.,11,TRBJ2-1,.
CASSLASGTYEQYF,TGTGCCAGCAGCTTAGCTAGCGGGACCTACGAGCAGTACTTC,TRBV13,TRBD2,14,TRBJ2-7,.
CASSLAADRGSEAFF,TGCGCCAGCAGCTTGGCTGCTGACAGGGGGTCTGAAGCTTTCTTT,TRBV5-1,TRBD1,15,TRBJ1-1,.
CASLAGYNEQFF,TGTGCCAGCCTAGCGGGGTACAATGAGCAGTTCTTC,TRBV6-6,TRBD2,12,TRBJ2-1,.
CASSRQASGGVQIDTQYF,TGTGCCAGCAGCCGTCAGGCTAGCGGGGGTGTACAGATAGATACGCAGTATTTT,TRBV3-1/TRBV3-2,TRBD2,18,TRBJ2-3,once
CASSLGRAAGNTIYF,TGCGCCAGCAGCTTGGGGAGGGCGGCTGGAAACACCATATATTTT,TRBV5-1,.,15,TRBJ1-3,.
CAWTKDTNTEAFF,TGTGCCTGGACCAAGGACACGAACACTGAAGCTTTCTTT,TRBV30,.,13,TRBJ1-1,.
CASSLGQGATGELFF,TGCGCCAGCAGCTTGGGGCAGGGGGCTACCGGGGAGCTGTTTTTT,TRBV5-1,TRBD1,15,TRBJ2-2,.
CAQPRGPNSPLHF,TGTGCCCAACCAAGGGGCCCAAATTCACCCCTCCACTTT,TRBV18,.,13,TRBJ1-6,.
CASSPTSGGTGELFF,TGTGCCAGCAGCCCGACTAGCGGGGGCACCGGGGAGCTGTTTTTT,TRBV7-3,TRBD2,15,TRBJ2-2,.
CASSLRTGDNQPQHF,TGTGCCAGCAGCTTAAGGACAGGGGACAATCAGCCCCAGCATTTT,TRBV7-2,TRBD1,15,TRBJ1-5,.
CASSPPGGPDEQFF,TGTGCCAGCTCACCGCCGGGGGGGCCTGATGAGCAGTTCTTC,TRBV18,TRBD2,14,TRBJ2-1,.
CASSLGTGQPYEQYF,TGTGCCAGCAGCCTCGGGACAGGGCAACCCTACGAGCAGTACTTC,TRBV5-5,TRBD1,15,TRBJ2-7,.
CAWSRSYNEQFF,TGTGCCTGGAGTCGCTCCTACAATGAGCAGTTCTTC,TRBV30,.,12,TRBJ2-1,.
CASSPSGFGANVLTF,TGTGCCAGCAGTCCCTCGGGGTTCGGGGCCAACGTCCTGACTTTC,TRBV27,.,15,TRBJ2-6,few
CASTGTGGEAFF,TGTGCCAGCACCGGGACGGGGGGTGAAGCTTTCTTT,TRBV6-5,.,12,TRBJ1-1,.
CASSSRQGATDTQYF,TGTGCCAGTAGTTCACGACAGGGGGCCACAGATACGCAGTATTTT,TRBV19,TRBD1,15,TRBJ2-3,.
CASSRGDEQYF,TGTGCCAGCTCACGGGGGGACGAGCAGTACTTC,TRBV18,.,11,TRBJ2-7,.
CASSEARTGIYGYTF,TGTGCCAGCAGTGAAGCCAGGACAGGTATCTATGGCTACACCTTC,TRBV6-1,TRBD1,15,TRBJ1-2,.
CASSAAGTGEEKLFF,TGTGCCAGCAGCGCGGCTGGGACAGGGGAGGAAAAACTGTTTTTT,TRBV5-8,TRBD1,15,TRBJ1-4,.
CASSIQGAAGELFF,TGTGCCAGTAGTATTCAGGGGGCCGCCGGGGAGCTGTTTTTT,TRBV19,TRBD1,14,TRBJ2-2,.
CAWTGGSNEKLFF,TGTGCCTGGACAGGGGGCAGTAATGAAAAACTGTTTTTT,TRBV30,TRBD1,13,TRBJ1-4,once
CASSLLAGGRELFF,TGTGCCAGCAGCCTATTAGCGGGGGGGCGAGAGCTGTTTTTT,TRBV7-2,TRBD2,14,TRBJ2-2,.
CASSEDRNSYEQYF,TGTGCCAGTAGTGAGGACAGAAACTCCTACGAGCAGTACTTC,TRBV19,.,14,TRBJ2-7,few
CASSSPGQGALFGNSPLHF,TGTGCCAGCAGTTCACCGGGACAGGGTGCTTTGTTCGGAAATTCACCCCTCCACTTT,TRBV28,TRBD1,19,TRBJ1-6,.
CASRSGTSRYTGELFF,TGTGCCAGCAGGTCCGGGACATCCAGGTACACCGGGGAGCTGTTTTTT,TRBV7-9,.,16,TRBJ2-2,.
CAISEAGTGNTGELFF,TGTGCCATCAGTGAAGCCGGGACAGGGAACACCGGGGAGCTGTTTTTT,TRBV10-3,TRBD1,16,TRBJ2-2,.
CASSLSPGTFYNEQFF,TGTGCCAGCAGCTTGTCCCCTGGGACATTTTACAATGAGCAGTTCTTC,TRBV5-8,.,16,TRBJ2-1,.
CASSTIGQRSYGYTF,TGCGCCAGCAGCACGATAGGACAGAGGAGTTATGGCTACACCTTC,TRBV5-1,.,15,TRBJ1-2,.
CASSETPGGGETQYF,TGTGCCAGCAGTGAGACTCCGGGGGGGGGAGAGACCCAGTACTTC,TRBV6-1,TRBD2,15,TRBJ2-5,.
CASSVEAGGNTGELFF,TGTGCCAGCAGCGTAGAAGCGGGGGGAAACACCGGGGAGCTGTTTTTT,TRBV9,TRBD2,16,TRBJ2-2,.
CASSQLGQGSYEQYF,TGTGCCAGCAGCCAGTTAGGACAGGGTTCCTACGAGCAGTACTTC,TRBV3-1/TRBV3-2,TRBD1,15,TRBJ2-7,.
CASSEIRSAEQYF,TGTGCCAGCAGTGAAATTCGTAGTGCCGAGCAGTACTTC,TRBV6-1,.,13,TRBJ2-7,.
CASGRTGGVYEQYF,TGTGCCAGTGGTAGGACAGGGGGTGTCTACGAGCAGTACTTC,TRBV19,TRBD1,14,TRBJ2-7,.
CASSPSKGQAYEQYF,TGTGCCAGCAGCCCGAGTAAGGGACAGGCCTACGAGCAGTACTTC,TRBV7-9,TRBD1,15,TRBJ2-7,.